Each of the 4 T cell receptor beta chains below was sequenced from the same sample in a study of technical replicates of blood from several donors. Clones were sequenced by immunoSEQ multiplex PCR, and TCRdb holds only the in-frame ones, with some missing. The sample holds some 12,000 clones, over 70% seen once. The sequenced material came from PBMCs. These receptors originate from a human donor in good health.

This clone occurred a few times. The chain is built from TRBV6-5 and TRBJ1-5; TRBD1 matches at 8 bases. This CDR3 region has 12 residues. Germline values: CDR1 MNHEY, CDR2 SVGAGI. V was clipped by 4 bases and J by 16 bases; unmatched bases: 9. The CDR3 sequence: CASSSRTGLTHF. Written as DNA, the CDR3 is TGTGCCAGCAGTTCGAGGACAGGGCTGACCCATTTT.

This CDR3 is CASSSQGRGTGELFF. CDR3 DNA sequence: TGTGCCAGCAGTTCTCAGGGGCGCGGGACCGGGGAGCTGTTTTTT. V and J are TRBV28 and TRBJ2-2; a weak D match, TRBD1 (6 bases). V was cut by 4 bases and J by 5 bases, with 14 bases left in between. Germline lookup yields CDR1 MDHEN and CDR2 SYDVKM. CDR3 size: 15 residues.

The chain has TRBV2 and TRBJ1-1, with 9 bases fitting TRBD1. V lost 11 bases and J lost 3; bases outside the gene matches: 13. The CDR3 has 15 residues. Germline V gene lookup returns CDR1 SNHLY and CDR2 FYNNEI. The CDR3 DNA follows: TGTGCCGGCGGAACGATACAGGGGGCCTACACTGAAGCTTTCTTT. Amino acid sequence: CAGGTIQGAYTEAFF.

V gene TRBV4-1 combines with J gene TRBJ2-1, with 13 bases lining up with TRBD2. CDR1 is MGHRA and CDR2 is YSYEKL in the germline V gene. J gave up 11 bases and V 6 bases, and 13 bases lay outside the gene matches. The CDR3 totals 16 residues. Written as DNA, the CDR3 is TGCGCCAGCAGATCCGATACTAGCGGGAGGGCCCGGAAGCAGTTCTTC. Amino acids: CASRSDTSGRARKQFF.